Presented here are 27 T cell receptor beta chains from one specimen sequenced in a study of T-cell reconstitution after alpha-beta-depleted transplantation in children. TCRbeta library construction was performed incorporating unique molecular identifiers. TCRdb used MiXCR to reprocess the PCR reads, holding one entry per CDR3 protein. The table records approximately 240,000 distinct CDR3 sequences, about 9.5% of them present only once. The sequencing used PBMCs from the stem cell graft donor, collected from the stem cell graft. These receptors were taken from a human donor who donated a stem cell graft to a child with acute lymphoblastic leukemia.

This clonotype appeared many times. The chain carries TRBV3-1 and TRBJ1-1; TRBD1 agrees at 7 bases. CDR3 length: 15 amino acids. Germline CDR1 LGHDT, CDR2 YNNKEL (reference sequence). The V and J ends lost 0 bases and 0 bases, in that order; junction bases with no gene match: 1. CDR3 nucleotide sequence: TGTGCCAGCAGCCAAGAGGGACAGCTGAACACTGAAGCTTTCTTT. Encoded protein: CASSQEGQLNTEAFF.

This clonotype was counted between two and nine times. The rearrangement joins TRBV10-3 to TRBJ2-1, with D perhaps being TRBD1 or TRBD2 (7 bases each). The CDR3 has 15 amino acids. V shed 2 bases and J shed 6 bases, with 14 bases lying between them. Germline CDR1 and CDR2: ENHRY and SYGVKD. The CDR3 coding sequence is TGTGCCATCAGTGAGGGCCCAGGGGGGGGCAATGAGCAGTTCTTC. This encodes CAISEGPGGGNEQFF.

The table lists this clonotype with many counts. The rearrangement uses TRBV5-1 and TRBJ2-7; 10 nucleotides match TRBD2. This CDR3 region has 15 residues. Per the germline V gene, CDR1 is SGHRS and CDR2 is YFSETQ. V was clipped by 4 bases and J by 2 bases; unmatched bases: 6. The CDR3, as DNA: TGCGCCAGCAGCCTAAGGACTAGCGGACCCTACGAGCAGTACTTC. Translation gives CASSLRTSGPYEQYF.

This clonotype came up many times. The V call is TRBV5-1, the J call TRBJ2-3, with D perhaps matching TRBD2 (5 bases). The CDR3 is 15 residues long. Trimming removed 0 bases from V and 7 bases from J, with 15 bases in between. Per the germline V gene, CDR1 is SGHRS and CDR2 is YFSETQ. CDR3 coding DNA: TGCGCCAGCAGCTTGGGTCAGCGGCGCGGCAATACGCAGTATTTT. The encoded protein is CASSLGQRRGNTQYF.

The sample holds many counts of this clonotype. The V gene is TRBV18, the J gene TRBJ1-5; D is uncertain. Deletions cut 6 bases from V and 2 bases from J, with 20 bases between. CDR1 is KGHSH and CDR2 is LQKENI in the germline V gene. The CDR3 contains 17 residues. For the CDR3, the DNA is TGTGCCAGCTCTCTAACCGGCCCCCCGGGAGGCAATCAGCCCCAGCATTTT. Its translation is CASSLTGPPGGNQPQHF. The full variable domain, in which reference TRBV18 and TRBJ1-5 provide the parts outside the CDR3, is NAGVMQNPRHLVRRRGQEARLRCSPMKGHSHVYWYRQLPEEGLKFMVYLQKENIIDESGMPKERFSAEFPKEGPSILRIQQVVRGDSAAYFCASSLTGPPGGNQPQHFGDGTRLSIL.

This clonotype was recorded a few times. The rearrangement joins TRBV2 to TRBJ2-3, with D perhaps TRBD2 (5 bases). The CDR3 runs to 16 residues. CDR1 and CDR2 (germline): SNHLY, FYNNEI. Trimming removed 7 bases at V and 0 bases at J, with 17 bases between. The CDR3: CASTPEAVPSTDTQYF. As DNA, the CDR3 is TGTGCCAGCACCCCGGAGGCAGTTCCTAGCACAGATACGCAGTATTTT.

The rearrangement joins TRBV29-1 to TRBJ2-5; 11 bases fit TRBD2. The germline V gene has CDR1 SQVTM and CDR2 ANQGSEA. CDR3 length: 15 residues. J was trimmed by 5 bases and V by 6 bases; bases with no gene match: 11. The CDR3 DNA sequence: TGCAGCGTACAGATAGCGGGGGGGCCTAGGGAGACCCAGTACTTC. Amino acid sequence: CSVQIAGGPRETQYF.

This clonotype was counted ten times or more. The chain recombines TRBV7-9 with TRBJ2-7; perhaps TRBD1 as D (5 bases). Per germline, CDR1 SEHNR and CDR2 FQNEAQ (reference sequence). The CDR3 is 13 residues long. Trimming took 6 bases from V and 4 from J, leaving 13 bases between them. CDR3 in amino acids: CASSPGFLYEQYF. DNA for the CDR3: TGTGCCAGCAGTCCAGGGTTTCTTTACGAGCAGTACTTC.

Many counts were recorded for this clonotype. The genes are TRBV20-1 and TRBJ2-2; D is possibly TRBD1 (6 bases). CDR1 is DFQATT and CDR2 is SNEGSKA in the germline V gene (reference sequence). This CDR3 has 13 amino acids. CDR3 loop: CSARGANTGELFF. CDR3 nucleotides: TGCAGCGCCAGGGGAGCCAACACCGGGGAGCTGTTTTTT.

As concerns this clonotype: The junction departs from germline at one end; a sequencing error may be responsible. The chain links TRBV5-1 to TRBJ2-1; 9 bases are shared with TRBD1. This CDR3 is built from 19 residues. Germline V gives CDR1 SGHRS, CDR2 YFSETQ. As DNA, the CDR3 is TGCGCCAGCAGCTTGGCCTTAGGGACAGGGCTTAGCTCCTACAATGAGCATTTCTTC. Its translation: CASSLALGTGLSSYNEHFF.

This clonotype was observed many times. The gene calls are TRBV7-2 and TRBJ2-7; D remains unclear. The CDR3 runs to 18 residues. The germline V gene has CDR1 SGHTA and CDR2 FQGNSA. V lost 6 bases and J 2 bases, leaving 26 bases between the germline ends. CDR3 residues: CASSPLRRSRNVTYEQYF. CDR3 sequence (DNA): TGTGCCAGCAGTCCTCTCCGGCGGTCCCGAAACGTCACCTACGAGCAGTACTTC.

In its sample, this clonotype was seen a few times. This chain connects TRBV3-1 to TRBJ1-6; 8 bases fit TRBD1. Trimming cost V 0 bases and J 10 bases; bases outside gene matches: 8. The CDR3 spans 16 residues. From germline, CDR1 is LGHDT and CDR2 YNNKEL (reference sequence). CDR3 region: CASSQDPGQGRSPLHF. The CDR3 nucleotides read TGTGCCAGCAGCCAAGATCCCGGACAGGGAAGGTCACCCCTCCACTTT.

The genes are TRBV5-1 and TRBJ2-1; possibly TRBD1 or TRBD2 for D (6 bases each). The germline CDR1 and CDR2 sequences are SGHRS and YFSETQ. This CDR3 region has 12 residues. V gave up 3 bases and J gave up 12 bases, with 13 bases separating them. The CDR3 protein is CASSWDTEGQFF. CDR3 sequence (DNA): TGCGCCAGCAGCTGGGACACGGAGGGGCAGTTCTTC.

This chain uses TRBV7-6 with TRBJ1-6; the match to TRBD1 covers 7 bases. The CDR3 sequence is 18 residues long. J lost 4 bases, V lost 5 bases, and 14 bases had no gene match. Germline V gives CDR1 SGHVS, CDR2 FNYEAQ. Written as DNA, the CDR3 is TGTGCCAGCAGCCAGGGAGGGGGCTCCTCTTCTTATAATTCACCCCTCCACTTT. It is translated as CASSQGGGSSSYNSPLHF.

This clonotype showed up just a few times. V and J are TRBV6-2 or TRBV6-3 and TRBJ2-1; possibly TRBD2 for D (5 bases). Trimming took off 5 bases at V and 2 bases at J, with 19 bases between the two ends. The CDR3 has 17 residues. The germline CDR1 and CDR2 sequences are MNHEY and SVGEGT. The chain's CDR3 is CASSVRGWLGTYNEQFF. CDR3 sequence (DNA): TGTGCCAGCAGTGTCCGAGGGTGGCTGGGAACCTACAATGAGCAGTTCTTC.

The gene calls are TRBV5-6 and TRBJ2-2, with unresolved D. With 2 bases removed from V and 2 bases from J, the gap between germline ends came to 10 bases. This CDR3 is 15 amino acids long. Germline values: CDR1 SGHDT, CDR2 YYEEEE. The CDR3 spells CASSFGRPNTGELFF. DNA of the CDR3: TGTGCCAGCAGCTTTGGCAGGCCCAACACCGGGGAGCTGTTTTTT.

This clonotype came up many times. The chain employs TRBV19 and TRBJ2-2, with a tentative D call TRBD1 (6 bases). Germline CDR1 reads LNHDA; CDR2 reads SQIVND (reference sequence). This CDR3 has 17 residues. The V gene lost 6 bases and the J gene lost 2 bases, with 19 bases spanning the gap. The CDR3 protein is CASSYLVGTRNTGELFF. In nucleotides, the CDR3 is TGTGCCAGTAGCTACTTAGTAGGGACACGAAACACCGGGGAGCTGTTTTTT.

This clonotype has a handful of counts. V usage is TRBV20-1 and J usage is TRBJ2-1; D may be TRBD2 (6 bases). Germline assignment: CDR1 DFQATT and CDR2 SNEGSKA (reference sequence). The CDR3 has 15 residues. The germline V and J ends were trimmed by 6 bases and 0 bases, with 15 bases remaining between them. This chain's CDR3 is CSAPGGMNSYNEQFF. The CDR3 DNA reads TGCAGTGCACCTGGGGGGATGAACTCCTACAATGAGCAGTTCTTC.

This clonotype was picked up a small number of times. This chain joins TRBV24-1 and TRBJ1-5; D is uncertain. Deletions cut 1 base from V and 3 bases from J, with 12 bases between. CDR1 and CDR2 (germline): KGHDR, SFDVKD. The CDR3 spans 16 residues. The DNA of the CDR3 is TGTGCCACCAGTGATTTTGGAGGGATACCCAATCAGCCCCAGCATTTT. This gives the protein CATSDFGGIPNQPQHF.

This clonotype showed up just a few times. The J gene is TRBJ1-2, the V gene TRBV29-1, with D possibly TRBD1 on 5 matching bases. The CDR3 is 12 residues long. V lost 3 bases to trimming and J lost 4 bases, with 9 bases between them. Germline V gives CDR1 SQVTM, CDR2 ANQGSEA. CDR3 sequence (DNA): TGCAGCGTTGATTGGCAGGGCTATGGCTACACCTTC. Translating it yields CSVDWQGYGYTF.

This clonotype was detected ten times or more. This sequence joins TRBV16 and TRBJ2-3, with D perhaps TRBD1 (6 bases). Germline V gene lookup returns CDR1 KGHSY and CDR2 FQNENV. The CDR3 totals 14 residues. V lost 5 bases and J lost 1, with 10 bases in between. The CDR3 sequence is CASSDRTGTDTQYF. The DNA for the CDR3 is TGTGCCAGCAGCGATAGGACAGGCACAGATACGCAGTATTTT.

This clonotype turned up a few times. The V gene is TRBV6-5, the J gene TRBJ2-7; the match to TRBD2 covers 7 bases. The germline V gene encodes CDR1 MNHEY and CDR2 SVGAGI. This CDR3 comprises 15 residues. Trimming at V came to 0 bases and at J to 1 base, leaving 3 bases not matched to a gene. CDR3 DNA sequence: TGTGCCAGCAGTTACTCGGGGGGGGTGTCCTACGAGCAGTACTTC. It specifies CASSYSGGVSYEQYF.

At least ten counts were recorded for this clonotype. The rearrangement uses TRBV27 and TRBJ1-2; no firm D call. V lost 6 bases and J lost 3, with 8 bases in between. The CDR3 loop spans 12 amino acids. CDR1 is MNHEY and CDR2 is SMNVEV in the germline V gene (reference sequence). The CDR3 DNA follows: TGTGCCAGCAGGGGCCCCCACTATGGCTACACCTTC. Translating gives CASRGPHYGYTF.

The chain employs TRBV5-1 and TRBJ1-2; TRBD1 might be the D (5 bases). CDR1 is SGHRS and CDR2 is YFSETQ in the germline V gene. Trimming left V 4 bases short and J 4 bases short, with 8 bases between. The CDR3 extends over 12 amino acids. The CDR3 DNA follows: TGCGCCAGCAGCACCGGGGCCTATGGCTACACCTTC. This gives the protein CASSTGAYGYTF.

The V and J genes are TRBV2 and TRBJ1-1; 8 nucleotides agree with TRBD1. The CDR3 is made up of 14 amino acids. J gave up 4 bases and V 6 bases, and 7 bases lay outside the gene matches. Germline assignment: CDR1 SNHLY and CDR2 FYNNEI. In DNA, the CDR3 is TGTGCCAGCAGCGCGAGACAGGGGTTCACTGAAGCTTTCTTT. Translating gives CASSARQGFTEAFF.

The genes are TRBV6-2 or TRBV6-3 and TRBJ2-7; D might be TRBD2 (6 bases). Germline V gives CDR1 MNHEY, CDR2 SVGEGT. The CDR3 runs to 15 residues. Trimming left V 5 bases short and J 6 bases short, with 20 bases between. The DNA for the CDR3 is TGTGCCAGCAGTCGTATGCCCCAACGGGAGACCGAGCAGTACTTC. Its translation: CASSRMPQRETEQYF.

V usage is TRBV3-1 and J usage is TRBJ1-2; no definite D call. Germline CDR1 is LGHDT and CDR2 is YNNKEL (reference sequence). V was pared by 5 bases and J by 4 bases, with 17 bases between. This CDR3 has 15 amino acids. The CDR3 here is CASSWRAGPIYGYTF. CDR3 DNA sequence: TGTGCCAGCAGCTGGAGGGCAGGCCCGATCTATGGCTACACCTTC.